One sample yielded the 4 T cell receptor beta chains listed below, sequenced in a study of cytomegalovirus exposure and HLA in healthy donors. PCR was performed using 60 Vbeta and 13 Jbeta primers. TCRdb keeps only in-frame clones here, not all; method: immunoSEQ multiplex PCR. The sample includes approximately 130,000 clones, around 73% seen only once; the top ten take more than 0.95%. The sequenced material came from PBMCs. Receptor source: a man aged 50 to 59 in good health and CMV-seronegative.

This chain connects TRBV9 to TRBJ2-7, with TRBD2 identical over 10 bases. The V segment lost 3 bases and the J segment 2 bases; nucleotides outside the gene matches: 5. The length of the CDR3 is 15 residues. Germline lookup yields CDR1 SGDLS and CDR2 YYNGEE. CDR3 in DNA: TGTGCCAGCAGCGCAACTAGCGGGGAAACCTACGAGCAGTACTTC. It codes for CASSATSGETYEQYF.

This clone was seen a few times. This chain joins TRBV21-1 and TRBJ1-2; the table names TRBD1, a call not compared with the DNA. TRBV21-1 is assigned pseudogene status. This CDR3 has 16 amino acids. In DNA, the CDR3 is TGTGCCAGCAGCACCGAAGGACAGGGGATATACTATGGCTACACCTTC. Its protein product is CASSTEGQGIYYGYTF.

The chain links TRBV19 to TRBJ1-5; no clear D. Germline V gene lookup returns CDR1 LNHDA and CDR2 SQIVND (reference sequence). The V and J ends lost 3 bases and 3 bases respectively, with 6 bases between them. The CDR3 loop spans 13 amino acids. CDR3 sequence reads: CASSIQNNQPQHF. The CDR3, as DNA: TGTGCCAGTAGTATTCAGAACAATCAGCCCCAGCATTTT.

The chain joins TRBV7-9 to TRBJ2-7; 10 bases are a match to TRBD1. J gave up 3 bases and V 7 bases, and 3 bases lay outside the gene matches. Germline CDR1 SEHNR, CDR2 FQNEAQ (reference sequence). The CDR3 loop spans 13 amino acids. For the CDR3, the DNA is TGTGCCAGCAACCGGGACAGGGGCTACGAGCAGTACTTC. It encodes CASNRDRGYEQYF.